The clone carrying this TCR beta chain has at least ten counts. Its antigen remains unknown. Unique molecular identifiers, one per molecule, were present on every TCR cDNA molecule. TCRdb recomputed calls from the 5' RACE reads with MiXCR, one row per CDR3 protein. The sample carries tens of thousands of distinct CDR3 sequences, roughly 12% recorded once. The sample originates from a study of spatial heterogeneity in lung cancer. Overall study: Each distinct TCR and UMI combination averaged more than ten appearances in raw reads. Study results and caveats: Tumor TCRs that were ubiquitous and expanded showed up in blood more at resection than follow-up.

Germline V gives CDR1 SEHNR, CDR2 FQNEAQ (reference sequence). Trimming cost V 5 bases and J 7 bases, with 11 bases left between them. The CDR3 is 13 residues long. Indicated time point: sample taken at primary tumor resection. Whole RNA, which was extracted from tumor, nontumor lung tissue or frozen PBMC, was sequenced without any cell sorting. The donor population consisted of approximately 70 patients with untreated, early-stage non-small cell lung cancer. The TCR originated in a male donor with early-stage non-small cell lung cancer. Sequencing used PBMCs, obtained at surgery. The chain carries TRBV7-9 and TRBJ1-4, with D perhaps TRBD1 (5 bases). The CDR3 DNA follows: TGTGCCAGCAGCAGGGGTCAGGGTGAAAAACTGTTTTTT. This encodes CASSRGQGEKLFF.